This T cell receptor (beta chain) was sequenced for a study of beta chain features in type 1 diabetes. Study-level background: Healthy donors and patients had similar age, gender and cell yields.

V was clipped by 3 bases and J by 6 bases, with 12 bases between them. This CDR3 contains 14 residues. Germline V gene data show CDR1 as LGHNA and CDR2 as YSLEER. Sequencing targeted expressed TCRB transcripts, as all isolated RNA had been reverse transcribed. TCRdb's table, derived via immunoSEQ multiplex PCR, lists solely in-frame clones and lacks some. Of about 360,000 clones listed, 10% to 15% were seen once; the top ten hold around 0.015%. Each population that was sorted was more than 98% pure. This chain joins TRBV4-3 and TRBJ2-1, with D tentatively TRBD2 (5 bases). Sequencing was done on a sample of naive CD4+ T cells from blood. This receptor was identified in a man aged 18 to 30 in good health. The DNA of the CDR3 is TGCGCCAGCAGCCACAGCGGTCCCCGCAATGAGCAGTTCTTC. This encodes CASSHSGPRNEQFF.